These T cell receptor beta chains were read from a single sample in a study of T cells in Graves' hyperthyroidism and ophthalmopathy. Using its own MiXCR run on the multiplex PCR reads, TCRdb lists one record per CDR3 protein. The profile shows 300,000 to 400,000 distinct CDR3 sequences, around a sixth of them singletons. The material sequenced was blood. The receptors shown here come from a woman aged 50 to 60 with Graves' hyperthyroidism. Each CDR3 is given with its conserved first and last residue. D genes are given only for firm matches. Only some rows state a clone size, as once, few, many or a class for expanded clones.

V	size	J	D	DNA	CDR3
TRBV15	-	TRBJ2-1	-	TGTGCCACCAGCAGGACAGGCTCCTACAATGAGCAGTTCTTC	CATSRTGSYNEQFF
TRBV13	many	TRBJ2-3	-	TGTGCCAGCAGCGTCCACACAGATACGCAGTATTTT	CASSVHTDTQYF
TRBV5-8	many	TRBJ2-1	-	TGTGCCAGCAGCTTGGGGGGGGGCCAATCCTACAATGAGCAGTTCTTC	CASSLGGGQSYNEQFF
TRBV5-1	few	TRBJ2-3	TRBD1	TGCGCCAGCAGCTTCGAGACAGGGCCCACAGATACGCAGTATTTT	CASSFETGPTDTQYF
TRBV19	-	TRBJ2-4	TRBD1	TGTGCCAGTAGTACTCCAGGGGGAGAAGGACACATTCAGTACTTC	CASSTPGGEGHIQYF
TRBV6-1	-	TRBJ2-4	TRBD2	TGTGCCACCCCCGGTCCCCACGGGGGGGGAAACATTCAGTACTTC	CATPGPHGGGNIQYF
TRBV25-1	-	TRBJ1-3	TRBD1	TGTGCCAGCAGTGAAAACAGGGGGGGCCCTGAAAACACCATATATTTT	CASSENRGGPENTIYF
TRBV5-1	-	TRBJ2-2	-	TGCGCCAGCAGCGTGACGCGGGACGGAGGCACCGGGGAGCTGTTTTTT	CASSVTRDGGTGELFF
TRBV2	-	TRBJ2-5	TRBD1	TGTGCCAGCAGTGAAAGGACAGGAGAAGAGACCCAGTACTTC	CASSERTGEETQYF
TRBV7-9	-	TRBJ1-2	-	TGTGCCAGCAGCTTAGACGCAGGGCCCCATGGCTACACCTTC	CASSLDAGPHGYTF
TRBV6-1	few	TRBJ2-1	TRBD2	TGTGCCAGCAGGGTCCTAGCGGGAGATGAGTTCTTC	CASRVLAGDEFF
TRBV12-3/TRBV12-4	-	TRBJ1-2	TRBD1	TGTGCCAGCAGTCCCTACGGGGCTACAGGGGGGCCTTATGGCTACACCTTC	CASSPYGATGGPYGYTF
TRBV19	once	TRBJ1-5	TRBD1	TGTGCCAGTAGTATAGAGGGCAGGGGGGACTATCAGCCCCAGCATTTT	CASSIEGRGDYQPQHF
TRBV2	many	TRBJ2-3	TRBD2	TGTGCCAGCAACGTAGCGGGAGGTGGGGAAGATACGCAGTATTTT	CASNVAGGGEDTQYF
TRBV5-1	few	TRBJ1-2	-	TGCGCCAGCAGCTTCATGCCAGGATATGGCTACACCTTC	CASSFMPGYGYTF
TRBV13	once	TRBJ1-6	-	TGTGCCAGCAGCTTAAAGGGCTGGGATTCACCCCTCCACTTT	CASSLKGWDSPLHF
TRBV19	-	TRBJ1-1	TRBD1	TGTGCCAGTAGTGCTCCGGGACAGGGGAACACTGAAGCTTTCTTT	CASSAPGQGNTEAFF
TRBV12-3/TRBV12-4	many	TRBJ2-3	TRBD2	TGTGCCAGCAGTCGCGGGGGGGCGGTAGATACGCAGTATTTT	CASSRGGAVDTQYF
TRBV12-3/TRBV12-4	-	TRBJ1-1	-	TGTGCCAGCAGCCCGCCGGGGACCACTGAAGCTTTCTTT	CASSPPGTTEAFF
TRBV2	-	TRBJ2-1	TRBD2	TGTGCCAGCAGGCCGGGAGGGGCAAATGAGCAGTTCTTC	CASRPGGANEQFF
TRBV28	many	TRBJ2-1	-	TGTGCCAGCAGTTTGCGGGGACTGCATGAGCAGTTCTTC	CASSLRGLHEQFF
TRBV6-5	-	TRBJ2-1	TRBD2	TGTGCCAGCAGTTACCCCAGCGGGGGGGCCCCTCCAGAGCAGTTCTTC	CASSYPSGGAPPEQFF
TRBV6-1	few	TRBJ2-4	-	TGTGCCAGCAGAGTACTAGCGAGGGGGTTAAACATTCAGTACTTC	CASRVLARGLNIQYF
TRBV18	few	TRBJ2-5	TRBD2	TGTGCCAGCACGGCCACCGGACTAGTCGAAGAGACCCAGTACTTC	CASTATGLVEETQYF
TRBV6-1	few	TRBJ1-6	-	TGTGCCAGCAGAACCAGGGGTTCCTATAATTCACCCCTCCACTTT	CASRTRGSYNSPLHF
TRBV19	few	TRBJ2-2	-	TGTGCCAGTAGTGACCGCTGGGCCGGGGAGCTGTTTTTT	CASSDRWAGELFF
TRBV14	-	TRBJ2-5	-	TGTGCCAGCAGCCAAGTTCGCGATCAAGAGACCCAGTACTTC	CASSQVRDQETQYF
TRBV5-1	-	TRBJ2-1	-	TGCGCCAGCAGCTTGGGATTTCCCGGCGACAATGAGCAGTTCTTC	CASSLGFPGDNEQFF
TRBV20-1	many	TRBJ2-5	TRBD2	TGCAGTGCTAGAGATGTGCTAGCGGGGGAAGAGACCCAGTACTTC	CSARDVLAGEETQYF
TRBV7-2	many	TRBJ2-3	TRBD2	TGTGCCAGCAGCTTAATGTGGGAGGGCTGGTCGACAGATACGCAGTATTTT	CASSLMWEGWSTDTQYF
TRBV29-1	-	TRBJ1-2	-	TGCAGCGTTGGCGGGGCGGGGTTGGAAGGCTACACCTTC	CSVGGAGLEGYTF
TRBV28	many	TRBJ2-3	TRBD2	TGTGCCAGCAGCAGCAAATTCGGACTAGCGGCTAGCACAGATACGCAGTATTTT	CASSSKFGLAASTDTQYF
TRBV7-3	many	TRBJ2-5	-	TGTGCCAGCAGCTTTGGGGTCCAGGAGACCCAGTACTTC	CASSFGVQETQYF
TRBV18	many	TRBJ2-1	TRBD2	TGTGCCAGCTCACCAGGCGGGAGCTCCTACAATGAGCAGTTCTTC	CASSPGGSSYNEQFF
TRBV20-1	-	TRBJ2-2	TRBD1	TGCAGTGCTAGAGATGACAGGGTGACCGGGGAGCTGTTTTTT	CSARDDRVTGELFF
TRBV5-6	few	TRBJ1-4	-	TGTGCCAGCAGCTCATTCTCGAGTGAAAAACTGTTTTTT	CASSSFSSEKLFF
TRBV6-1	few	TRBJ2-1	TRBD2	TGTGCCAGCAGGCAACCCGGGACTAGCGGGCAGGCTTTAAACAATGAGCAGTTCTTC	CASRQPGTSGQALNNEQFF
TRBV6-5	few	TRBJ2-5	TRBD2	TGTGCCAGCAGTTACTCCCTGGACAGGGACGGACTAGCGGGAGGCCAAGAGACCCAGTACTTC	CASSYSLDRDGLAGGQETQYF
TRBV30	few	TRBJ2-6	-	TGTGCCTGGAGTTCCGGGTTCACTGGGGCCAACGTCCTGACTTTC	CAWSSGFTGANVLTF
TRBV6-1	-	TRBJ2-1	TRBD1	TGTGCCAGCAGTTTCACCGGGACAGGCCACAATGAGCAGTTCTTC	CASSFTGTGHNEQFF
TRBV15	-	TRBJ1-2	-	TGTGCCACCAGCAGGGAGGGCTATGGCTACACCTTC	CATSREGYGYTF
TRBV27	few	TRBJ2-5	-	TGTGCCAGCAGCCCAGAGGTGTCTATCCAAGAGACCCAGTACTTC	CASSPEVSIQETQYF
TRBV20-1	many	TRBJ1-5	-	TGCAGTGCCTCCCGTGGCATGAGCAATCAGCCCCAGCATTTT	CSASRGMSNQPQHF
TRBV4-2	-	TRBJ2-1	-	TGTGCCAGCAGCCTCCAAGGGTTGGCTGATGAGCAGTTCTTC	CASSLQGLADEQFF
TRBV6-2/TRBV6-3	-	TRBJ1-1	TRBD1	TGTGCCAGCAGCTCCAGTAGTGGACAGGGGAACACTGAAGCTTTCTTT	CASSSSSGQGNTEAFF
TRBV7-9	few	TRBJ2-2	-	TGTGCCAGCAGCCCGGGTCCATTGAACACCGGGGAGCTGTTTTTT	CASSPGPLNTGELFF
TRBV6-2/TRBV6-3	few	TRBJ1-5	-	TGTGCCAGCAGAACCAGAGAGCAGCCCCAGCATTTT	CASRTREQPQHF
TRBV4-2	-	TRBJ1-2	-	TGTGCCAGCAGCCAAGCCCTTACTCAGGGGAGCTATGGCTACACCTTC	CASSQALTQGSYGYTF
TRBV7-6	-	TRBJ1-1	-	TGTGCCAGCAGCCCAAACGCAGGGTATGAAGCTTTCTTT	CASSPNAGYEAFF